This T cell receptor (beta chain) was retrieved from a study of T cell responses to AZD1222 COVID-19 vaccine. In this sample, this clone turned up once. Germline CDR1 SGHTA, CDR2 FQGNSA. The CDR3 length is 12 residues. Trimming removed 4 bases at V and 4 bases at J, with 4 bases between. Libraries were prepared by immunoSEQ multiplex PCR; TCRdb keeps only in-frame clonotypes and omits some of them. The sample includes 85,000 to 130,000 clones, 80% to 95% of them seen just once. The V and J genes are TRBV7-2 and TRBJ2-2; D is ambiguous. The sample in question was peripheral blood, obtained 28 days after the second AZD1222 dose. The sequence came from an adult who received the AZD1222 COVID-19 vaccine. The CDR3 DNA reads TGTGCCAGCAGCTCACGCACCGGGGAGCTGTTTTTT. This codes for CASSSRTGELFF.